This TCR beta chain was found in a study of cytomegalovirus exposure and HLA in healthy donors (dated by TCRdb to about 2017). Study-wide context: According to an earlier analysis of 587 of the donors, about 179 million T cells yielded 117 million unique TCR beta sequences and 276 Gb of sequence data. Roughly 310 gigabases of sequencing data and roughly 90 million unique TCR sequences were included in an early release covering around 650 HLA-typed donors. The genetic ancestry cluster associated with self-reported Caucasian donors included 65% to 90% of the approximately 410 genotyped donors. The study aimed to test whether signatures of past pathogen exposure could be identified by cataloging public T cell receptors. The T cell repertoires of about 700 subjects were profiled by immunosequencing and related to cytomegalovirus serostatus. In addition to the first cohort of hundreds of subjects, a separate validation cohort of approximately 120 different subjects was used. High-throughput TCR immunosequencing, statistical association of individual TCRs with disease status, and machine learning were combined to predict cytomegalovirus infection status. In a later analysis, previously published TCR beta repertoires from some 640 donors were re-analyzed and high-resolution HLA genotyping was added so that TCR occurrence patterns could be studied. Rather than using new phenotypic data, the later analysis identified candidate immune exposures from TCR beta sequences and from how often those sequences occurred across donors. To decide whether each TCR beta V gene segment behaved as functional or pseudogenic, an earlier analysis of approximately 590 of the donors relied on high-throughput TCR beta sequencing. Alongside the repertoire data, information on donor age, sex, ethnicity and CMV serostatus was compiled. Genome-wide SNP genotypes for about three fifths of the roughly 700 donors were used in a later genetic analysis, which treated that subset as a discovery cohort. All discovery cohort repertoires had been generated on a single sequencing platform. HLA typing covered class I and class II loci at four-digit resolution. The number of donors typed differed by locus, with about 629-630 for A, B, C, DRB1 and DQB1, roughly 520 for DQA1, over 600 for DPA1, and under 490 for DPB1. Five DR-DQ haplotypes were treated as single units for association and clustering because of strong linkage in the cohort. On average, 235,054 unique TCR beta nucleotide sequences were sequenced per donor among a few hundred genotyped donors of the cohort, with roughly 18% of those sequences being non-productive. Beyond this particular receptor, the publication reports: Three of the identified cytomegalovirus-associated TCR beta chains were confirmed in vitro to be specific for cytomegalovirus antigens. Immune exposure information for the cohort was limited to CMV serostatus. In a later analysis, several top co-occurrence clusters were reported to appear linked to parvovirus B19, influenza, CMV and Epstein-Barr virus. An association between a missense DCLRE1C variant and V-gene and J-gene trimming of TCR beta chains was found in a later genetic analysis and replicated in an independent cohort. Some IMGT-functional V segments, including TRBV6-2 and TRBV6-3, could not be distinguished by the 87-base-pair reads and were therefore excluded. Because some donors lacked HLA typing at each locus, the association tests relied only on the typed subset. The classifier was reported to diagnose cytomegalovirus status with high specificity and sensitivity in both the original cohort and the validation cohort. In a later genetic analysis, fewer N-insertions in productive TCRs were reported among donors in an Asian-associated ancestry cluster than the approximately 710-donor mean. Most TCR sequences were observed very rarely across donors, whereas some public TCRs were present in many individuals. In a later analysis, HLA-associated TCR beta chains showed more clonal expansion and lower generation probabilities than non-associated chains that were equally common. Specific HLA alleles were associated with roughly 16,000 TCR beta sequences at a false discovery rate of 0.05 in a later analysis. According to the authors, the approach could potentially be generalized to other disease states and immunological phenotypes. The sequencing pipeline was judged likely to have produced a cluster of highly shared sequence variants as a technical artifact. In a later analysis, most CMV-associated TCR beta chains were found to appear HLA-restricted, with HLA associations seemingly driven largely by CMV exposure. In this cohort, only TCR beta chains were sequenced, and detectable features were limited by the absence of alpha or paired-chain data. In an earlier analysis of 587 of the donors, most TCR beta V segments appeared in productive rearrangements about 90% or about 30% of the time, broadly matching IMGT annotations. Linkage disequilibrium might explain the correlated functional status among segregating V segments, but an unknown experimental factor could not be ruled out. Assigning TCR associations to individual alleles was difficult when HLA alleles, especially DR and DQ, strongly co-occurred. A further reported finding was that TCR beta sequences accurately predicted the HLA-A and HLA-B alleles for most subjects in the first cohort. In a later analysis, TCR association rates were found to vary across HLA loci, with the most associated TCRs seen for DRB1 alleles and the fewest for HLA-C alleles. The study listed around 160 TCR beta chains as associated with cytomegalovirus. Presence/absence analyses assumed roughly uniform sequencing depth across donors, an assumption that may not hold. Because counts were too low, about 17 rarely observed V segments, including chromosome 9 orphons, were excluded from the earlier analysis of 587 of the donors.

The CDR3 holds 17 amino acids from the cysteine to the phenylalanine. Only CDR3 DNA remains: 51 bases, in frame from the first base. The germline V gene (reference sequence) provides CDR1 LNHNV and CDR2 YYDKDF. The junction shows trimming of 3 bases on V and 6 bases on J, and the gene matches do not reach 7 bases of it. Library method: the immunoSEQ multiplex PCR assay. The multiplex PCR relied on a mix of 60 forward primers for TCR Vbeta segments and 13 reverse primers for TCR Jbeta segments. The CDR3 region of rearranged TCR beta genes was amplified from genomic DNA with a multiplex PCR assay. Amplified TCR beta libraries were sequenced as 87-base-pair reads on the Illumina HiSeq System. In the source study's methods: A later analysis tallied around 82 million unique TCR beta chains across the 666 repertoires, and around 10 million of those chains were shared by two or more donors. To remove PCR and sequencing errors, raw reads were error-corrected and collapsed into unique sequences using a nearest-neighbor algorithm that merged closely related sequences. CDR3 sequences were aligned to IMGT reference sequences to assign V, D and J gene segments. For a sequence to be retained, at least a six-nucleotide match to both a V gene segment and a J gene segment was required. Rearrangements were classified as productive when the CDR3 lacked stop codons and remained in frame with V and J, and all other rearrangements were classified as non-productive. Following IMGT convention, CDR3 was defined as the stretch from the second conserved V-encoded cysteine to the conserved J-encoded phenylalanine. The earlier analysis of 500 to 600 of the donors excluded sequences that lacked an unambiguous match to a single V gene segment. An earlier analysis of just under 600 of the donors called V segments functional above 56.7% productive rearrangements and segregating when the between-donor standard deviation exceeded 5%. A statistical classification framework was developed to diagnose cytomegalovirus status using the catalog of TCR beta chain sequences. In a later analysis, TCR nucleotide sequences were compared against IMGT/GENE-DB human TR gene sequences so that V and J genes could be assigned. Using the TCRdist pipeline, a later analysis assigned CDR3 sequences along with most-parsimonious VDJ recombination scenarios. A later analysis defined each TCR beta chain by its CDR3 amino acid sequence plus V-gene family, and excluded reads lacking a unique V-gene family. In a later analysis, 450 to 600 highly shared, low-generation-probability nucleotide sequences were removed to address suspected cross-contamination and a sequencing artifact. A later analysis calculated a clonal expansion index for each public chain from normalized within-repertoire ranks of inferred template counts. A later analysis computed generation probabilities with a VDJ recombination model fitted to out-of-frame rearrangements, and checked the results against IGoR. A later analysis scored TCR-TCR, TCR-HLA and TCR-CMV co-occurrence with hypergeometric tests, applying a repertoire-size bias correction to TCR pairs. A later analysis estimated false discovery rates by permuting HLA or CMV assignments 20 times. In a later analysis, co-occurring TCRs were grouped with DBSCAN, and TCRdist sequence similarity was added when clustering was performed within HLA-allele-positive subsets. Co-occurrence clustering excluded repertoires with fewer than 30,000 or more than 120,000 public chains, plus five with anomalous nucleotide sharing. TCRdb took over this immuneACCESS table, retaining in-frame rearrangements with V and J assigned. Such tables are incomplete; in checked studies, under half of the missing clones stem from an unresolved V gene, and the remainder is unexplained. That table furnishes V, J and clone size, whereas the DNA furnished D and trimming. In this sample the table shows roughly 120,000 clones, around 80% of which occur a single time. Of the sample, roughly 1.5% is held by the ten largest clones.

A word on this clone: Its antigen remains unidentified. No base quality values were provided; no much bigger clone lies one nucleotide off.

The cohort comprised 670 or so healthy bone marrow donors. At the time of sampling, all cohort members were nominally healthy, though unrecorded immune exposures were likely present. The donor was CMV seronegative and was included in the group of a few hundred seronegative cohort members. A peripheral blood sample was provided by each donor, and peripheral blood mononuclear cells were used for TCR beta sequencing. The Qiagen DNeasy Blood Extraction Kit was used to extract genomic DNA from the blood cell samples. This sequence uses TRBV15 and TRBJ2-4; 14 of the junction bases match TRBD2. The sequence was collected from a woman aged 18-29 years in good health and CMV-seronegative. The material sequenced was PBMCs. The DNA is TGTGCCACCAGCAGTGGGACTAGCGGGAGTAGGAGAAACATTCAGTACTTC. It specifies CATSSGTSGSRRNIQYF.